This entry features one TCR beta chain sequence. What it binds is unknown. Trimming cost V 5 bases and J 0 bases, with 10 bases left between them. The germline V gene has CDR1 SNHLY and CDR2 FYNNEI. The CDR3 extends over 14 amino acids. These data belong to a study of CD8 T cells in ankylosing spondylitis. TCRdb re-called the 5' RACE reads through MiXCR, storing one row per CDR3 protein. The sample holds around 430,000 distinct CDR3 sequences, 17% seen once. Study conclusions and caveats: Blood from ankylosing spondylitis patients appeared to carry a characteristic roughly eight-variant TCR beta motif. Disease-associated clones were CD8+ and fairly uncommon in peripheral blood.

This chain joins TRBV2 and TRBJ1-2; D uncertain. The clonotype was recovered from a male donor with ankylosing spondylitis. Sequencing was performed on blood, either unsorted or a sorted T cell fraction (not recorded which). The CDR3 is CASSFGLANYGYTF. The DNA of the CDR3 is TGTGCCAGCAGTTTTGGTTTAGCTAACTATGGCTACACCTTC.